In this sample, the clone carrying this TCR beta chain turned up once. This sample stems from a study of CD8 T cells in Susac syndrome. With 3 bases removed from V and 8 bases from J, the gap between germline ends came to 11 bases. Germline V CDR1 and CDR2: SGHNT, YYREEE (reference sequence). CDR3 length equals 12 residues. The RNA, 0.5 to 1 ug, was put through reverse transcription using random hexamers. TCRdb re-analysed the immunoSEQ multiplex PCR reads in MiXCR, keeping a single row per CDR3 protein. Of approximately 200,000 distinct CDR3 sequences detected, roughly nine tenths appear once; the ten largest clones hold about 0.12%.

The sequence derives from a human donor with multiple sclerosis. Input material: CD8+ T cells from PBMCs. The J gene is TRBJ1-2, the V gene TRBV5-4, with unresolved D. The CDR3 DNA reads as TGTGCCAGCAGCTCCGGGATTGGCGGCTACACCTTC. Translated: CASSSGIGGYTF.